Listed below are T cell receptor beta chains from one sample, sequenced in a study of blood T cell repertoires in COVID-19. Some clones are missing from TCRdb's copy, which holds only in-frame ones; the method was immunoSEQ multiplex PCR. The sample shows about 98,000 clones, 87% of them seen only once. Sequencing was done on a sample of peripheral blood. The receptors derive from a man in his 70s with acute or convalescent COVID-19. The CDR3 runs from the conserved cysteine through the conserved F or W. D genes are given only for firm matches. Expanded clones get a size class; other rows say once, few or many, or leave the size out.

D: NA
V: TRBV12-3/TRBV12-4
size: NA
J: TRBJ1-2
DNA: TGTGCCAGCAGTGTGGACAGAAGTTATGGCTACACCTTC
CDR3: CASSVDRSYGYTF

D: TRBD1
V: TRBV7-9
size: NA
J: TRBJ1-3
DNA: TGTGCCAGCAGCTCCGGACAGGAGCCAGGAAACACCATATATTTT
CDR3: CASSSGQEPGNTIYF

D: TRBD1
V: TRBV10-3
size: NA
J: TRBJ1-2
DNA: TGTGCCATCACCGACCCCTCGGGACAGTCTACTTACACCTTC
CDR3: CAITDPSGQSTYTF

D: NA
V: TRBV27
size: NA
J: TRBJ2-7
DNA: TGTGCCAGCAGTTCCGGTCTAGAGTCCTACGAGCAGTACTTC
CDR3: CASSSGLESYEQYF

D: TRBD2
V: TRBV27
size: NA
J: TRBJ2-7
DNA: TGTGCCAGCAGTCCCCGTGCGGGCGGGGGCTACGAGCAGTACTTC
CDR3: CASSPRAGGGYEQYF

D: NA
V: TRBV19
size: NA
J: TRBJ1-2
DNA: TGTGCCAGTAGTCTCCCAGGGCAGGCTCCGACCTTC
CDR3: CASSLPGQAPTF

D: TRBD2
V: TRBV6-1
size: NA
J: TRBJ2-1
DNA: TGTGCCAGCAGTGAGTCACGGGGGGGTTCTCGAAATGAGCAGTTCTTC
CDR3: CASSESRGGSRNEQFF

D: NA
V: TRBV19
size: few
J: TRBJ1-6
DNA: TGTGCCAGTAGTAGGGGGCAACAAAGCTCCTATAATTCACCCCTCCACTTT
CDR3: CASSRGQQSSYNSPLHF

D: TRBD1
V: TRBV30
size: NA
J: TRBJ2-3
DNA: TGTGCAAGGACAGGGGGCTTGTCCACAGATACGCAGTATTTT
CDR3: CARTGGLSTDTQYF

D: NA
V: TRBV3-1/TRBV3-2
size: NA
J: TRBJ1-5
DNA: TGTGCCAGCAGCCAGGGCATTACAGTGCAGCCCCAGCATTTT
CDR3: CASSQGITVQPQHF

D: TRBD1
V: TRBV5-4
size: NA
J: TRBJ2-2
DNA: TGTGCCAGCAGCCCGGACAGGATGGCCGGGGAGCTGTTTTTT
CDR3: CASSPDRMAGELFF

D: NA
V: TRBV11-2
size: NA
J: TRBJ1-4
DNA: TGTGCCAGCAGCCCTAGACAGAGACCTAATGAAAAACTGTTTTTT
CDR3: CASSPRQRPNEKLFF

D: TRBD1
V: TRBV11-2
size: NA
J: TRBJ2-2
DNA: TGTGCCAGCAGCACTAACCGGGACAGGGTTCCCCCCAACACCGGGGAGCTGTTTTTT
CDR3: CASSTNRDRVPPNTGELFF

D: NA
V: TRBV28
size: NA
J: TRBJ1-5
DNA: TGTGCCAGCAGCCCAGGGTTGGTCAGACAGCCCCAGCATTTT
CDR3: CASSPGLVRQPQHF

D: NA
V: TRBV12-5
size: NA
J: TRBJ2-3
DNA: TGTGCTAGTGGTTTGGGTTCCTTAAGCACAGATACGCAGTATTTT
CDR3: CASGLGSLSTDTQYF

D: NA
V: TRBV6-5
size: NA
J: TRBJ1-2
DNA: TGTGCCAGCAGTTCCCGCGTCGGGGTCGTAGCCTATGGCTACACCTTC
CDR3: CASSSRVGVVAYGYTF

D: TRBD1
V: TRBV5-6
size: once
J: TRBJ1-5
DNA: TGTGCCAGCAGCCGGACAGGGGCCGAGATACCCCAGCATTTT
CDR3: CASSRTGAEIPQHF

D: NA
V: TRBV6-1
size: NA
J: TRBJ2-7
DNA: TGTGCCAGCAGTGAAGCTCCGACTGCCCCCTACGAGCAGTACTTC
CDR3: CASSEAPTAPYEQYF

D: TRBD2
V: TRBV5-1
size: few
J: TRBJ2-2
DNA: TGCGCCAGCAGGCCTAGCGGGGGCACCGGGGAGCTGTTTTTT
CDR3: CASRPSGGTGELFF

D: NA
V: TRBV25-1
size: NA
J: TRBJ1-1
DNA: TGTGCCAGTATGACAGGACTGAACACTGAAGCTTTCTTT
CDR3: CASMTGLNTEAFF

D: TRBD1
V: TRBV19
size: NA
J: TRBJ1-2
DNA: TGTGCCAGTAGTATAGATGCGGGGACAGGGAACTATGGCTACACCTTC
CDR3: CASSIDAGTGNYGYTF

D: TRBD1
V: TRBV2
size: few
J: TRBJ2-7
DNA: TGTGCCAGCAGTGGCAACAGGGGGGTCTACGAGCAGTACTTC
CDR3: CASSGNRGVYEQYF

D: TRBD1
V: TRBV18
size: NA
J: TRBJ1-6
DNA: TGTGCCAGCTCACCGACAGGGCTGAATTCACCCCTCCACTTT
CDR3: CASSPTGLNSPLHF

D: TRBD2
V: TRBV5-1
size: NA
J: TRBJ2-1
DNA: TGCGCCAGCAGCTCGGCAGGGGTCAGCGGGGGGTCAGGCAATGAGCAGTTCTTC
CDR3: CASSSAGVSGGSGNEQFF

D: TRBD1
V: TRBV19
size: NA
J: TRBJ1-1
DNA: TGTGCCAGTACCGACAGGGGGCGGCGGACTGAAGCTTTCTTT
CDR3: CASTDRGRRTEAFF

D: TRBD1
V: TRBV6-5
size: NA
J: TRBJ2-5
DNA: TGTGCCAGCATGTGGAACAGGGGGGAAGAGACCCAGTACTTC
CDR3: CASMWNRGEETQYF

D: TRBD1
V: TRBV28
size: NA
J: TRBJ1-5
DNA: TGTGCCAGCAGAGAGCAGGGGGCGAGGAATCAGCCCCAGCATTTT
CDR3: CASREQGARNQPQHF

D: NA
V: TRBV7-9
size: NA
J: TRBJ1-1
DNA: TGTGCCAGCAGCTTAGCGAGCGCGATGAACACTGAAGCTTTCTTT
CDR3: CASSLASAMNTEAFF

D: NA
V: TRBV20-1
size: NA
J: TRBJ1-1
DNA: TGCAGTGCTAGAGATGCGAAGGCGGGGGGTTTT
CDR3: CSARDAKAGGF

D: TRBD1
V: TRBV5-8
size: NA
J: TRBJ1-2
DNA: TGTGCCAGCAGCTTGAGGGGTATGGACAGGGGTGAAGATGGCTACACCTTC
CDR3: CASSLRGMDRGEDGYTF

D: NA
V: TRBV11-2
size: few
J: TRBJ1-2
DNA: TGTGCCAGCAGCTTTGGGTCGGGCTATGGCTACACCTTC
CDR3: CASSFGSGYGYTF